The next 11 T cell receptor beta chains were all read from a single sample in a study of cytomegalovirus exposure and HLA in healthy donors. Primers: 60 Vbeta forward and 13 Jbeta reverse. Profiling relied on immunoSEQ multiplex PCR, and the TCRdb table lists in-frame clones only, not all of them. The table includes around 120,000 clones, over 60% detected once. Sequencing was carried out using PBMCs. These receptors all stem from a human donor in good health.

This clone occurred once. At one of its ends the junction is not consistent with the germline gene, which may arise from a read error. The CDR3 DNA reads as TGTGCCTGGACGACTAGCGCCCTGGTCTTC. Translation gives CAWTTSALVF. The rearrangement uses TRBV30 and TRBJ2-1; 8 bases align to TRBD2. CDR1 is GTSNPN and CDR2 is SVGIG in the germline V gene (reference sequence). The CDR3 spans 10 residues.

There are a few counts of this clone. The gene calls are TRBV6-1 and TRBJ1-1; 7 bases are a match to TRBD1. The germline CDR1 and CDR2 sequences are MNHNS and SASEGT. Trimming cost V 5 bases and J 0 bases; bases outside gene matches: 6. The CDR3 extends over 15 amino acids. Here the CDR3 DNA reads TGTGCCAGCAGTAGACCGGGACAGCTGAACACTGAAGCTTTCTTT. Translated, it gives CASSRPGQLNTEAFF.

This clone was found once. This chain joins TRBV10-3 and TRBJ1-1; 8 nucleotides align to TRBD1. From germline, CDR1 is ENHRY and CDR2 SYGVKD. V gave up 3 bases and J gave up 5 bases; unmatched junction bases: 5. The length of the CDR3 is 14 residues. CDR3 DNA: TGTGCCATCAGTGATCCAGGGGGCAGGACTGAAGCTTTCTTT. This translates into CAISDPGGRTEAFF.

The chain joins TRBV18 to TRBJ1-5; TRBD1 agrees at 7 bases. Looked up from germline, CDR1 is KGHSH and CDR2 is LQKENI. V was clipped by 3 bases and J by 2 bases; unmatched bases: 7. The CDR3 totals 16 residues. The DNA for the CDR3 is TGTGCCAGCTCACCTTCGGGACAGCGGGGCAATCAGCCCCAGCATTTT. Translation: CASSPSGQRGNQPQHF. The variable domain in full, completed from reference TRBV18 and TRBJ1-5, reads NAGVMQNPRHLVRRRGQEARLRCSPMKGHSHVYWYRQLPEEGLKFMVYLQKENIIDESGMPKERFSAEFPKEGPSILRIQQVVRGDSAAYFCASSPSGQRGNQPQHFGDGTRLSIL.

The chain recombines TRBV7-9 with TRBJ2-5; D may be TRBD1 (5 bases). The better agreement between TRBJ2-7 and the DNA end casts doubt on the J call. The V gene's germline CDR1 is SEHNR and CDR2 FQNEAQ (reference sequence). The CDR3 consists of 15 residues. The CDR3 region has the DNA TGTGCCAGCAGCCCGCAGGGATTTCGGTTCCACGAGCAGTACTTC. This sequence encodes CASSPQGFRFHEQYF.

This clone was counted a few times. The CDR3 bases are TGTGCCAGCCAGATGAACACTGAAGCTTTCTTT. Translation: CASQMNTEAFF. This chain joins TRBV6-1 and TRBJ1-1; D unclear. This CDR3 spans 11 amino acids. Trimming shortened V by 8 bases and J by 0 bases, and 4 bases separated the two germline ends. Germline CDR1 is MNHNS and CDR2 is SASEGT.

This clone was observed a handful of times. The chain recombines TRBV4-2 with TRBJ2-6; the D is unclear. Trimming took 4 bases from V and 0 from J, leaving 13 bases between them. The CDR3 is made up of 17 amino acids. CDR1 is LGHNA, CDR2 YNFKEQ, per germline. The DNA for the CDR3 is TGTGCCAGCAGCCTGTTGGGTGGGCTCTCTGGGGCCAACGTCCTGACTTTC. Translating gives CASSLLGGLSGANVLTF.

V usage is TRBV5-1 and J usage is TRBJ1-1; the D gene is possibly TRBD1 (5 bases). The V gene lost 3 bases and the J gene lost 1 base, with 13 bases spanning the gap. The CDR3 covers 15 residues. CDR1 and CDR2 (germline): SGHRS, YFSETQ. The DNA for the CDR3 is TGCGCCAGCAGCTGGGTTCAGGGTGCGAACACTGAAGCTTTCTTT. Amino acids: CASSWVQGANTEAFF.

The rearrangement links TRBV6-1 to TRBJ2-7, with TRBD2 matching over 8 bases. After removal of 4 bases from V and 1 base from J, the junction contained 6 bases not matched to a gene. This CDR3 region has 15 residues. Germline CDR1 MNHNS, CDR2 SASEGT. The CDR3 loop is CASSVSTSGSYEQYF. The CDR3 DNA is TGTGCCAGCAGTGTAAGCACTAGCGGATCCTACGAGCAGTACTTC.

Only a few counts were recorded for this clone. The chain combines TRBV7-2 with TRBJ2-1, with TRBD2 matching over 9 bases. Looked up from germline, CDR1 is SGHTA and CDR2 is FQGNSA. The trim removed 4 bases at V and 4 bases at J, leaving 14 bases unmatched. The CDR3 totals 18 residues. The chain's CDR3 is CASSSNDRRAGGYNEQFF. The CDR3 DNA sequence: TGTGCCAGCAGCTCCAACGACCGTCGAGCGGGGGGTTACAATGAGCAGTTCTTC.

This sequence joins TRBV25-1 and TRBJ1-3, with TRBD1 matching 7 bases. The germline V gene encodes CDR1 MGHDK and CDR2 SYGVNS. The length of the CDR3 is 15 residues. J was trimmed by 0 bases and V by 3 bases; bases with no gene match: 2. The CDR3, as DNA: TGTGCCAGCAGTGACCGACAGGGCTCTGGAAACACCATATATTTT. It codes for CASSDRQGSGNTIYF.